The rows below give T cell receptor beta chains drawn from one sample of a study of cytomegalovirus exposure and HLA in healthy donors. Generated by immunoSEQ multiplex PCR, the TCRdb table keeps only in-frame clones and is missing some. The table has about 130,000 clones, more than 80% seen once. Material for sequencing was PBMCs. These receptors all stem from a woman aged 40 to 50 in good health and CMV-seropositive. The CDR3 runs from the conserved cysteine through the conserved F or W. A D gene is named only where the DNA matches it firmly. The size entry is marked missing in some rows and otherwise reads once, few, many or a size class.

d_call j_call cdr3_length clone_size v_call cdr3_aa cdr3_nt
TRBD2 TRBJ2-3 16 NA TRBV18 CASSPTSGHSTDTQYF TGTGCCAGCTCACCGACTAGCGGGCATAGCACAGATACGCAGTATTTT
NA TRBJ2-7 15 NA TRBV11-2 CASSPTGGALYEQYF TGTGCCAGCAGCCCTACTGGCGGGGCCCTATACGAGCAGTACTTC
TRBD2 TRBJ2-1 20 NA TRBV4-2 CASRGPASSGTLMAYNEQFF TGTGCCAGCAGGGGGCCAGCGTCTAGCGGGACCTTAATGGCGTACAATGAGCAGTTCTTC
TRBD2 TRBJ2-1 15 NA TRBV4-3 CASSPPLAGGNEQFF TGCGCCAGCAGCCCACCTCTAGCGGGGGGGAATGAGCAGTTCTTC
NA TRBJ1-2 13 once TRBV6-4 CASSRKGGRGYTF TGTGCCAGCAGTCGAAAGGGGGGGAGAGGCTACACCTTC
NA TRBJ1-3 17 NA TRBV11-2 CASSLDWQGSSGNTIYF TGTGCCAGCAGCTTAGATTGGCAAGGGAGCTCTGGAAACACCATATATTTT
NA TRBJ2-2 14 NA TRBV5-1 CASSPQGGTGELFF TGCGCCAGCAGCCCCCAAGGGGGAACCGGGGAGCTGTTTTTT
TRBD1 TRBJ2-4 16 NA TRBV9 CASSVEGQGAKNIQYF TGTGCCAGCAGCGTAGAGGGACAGGGGGCCAAAAACATTCAGTACTTC
TRBD1 TRBJ2-7 14 once TRBV27 CASSSWTGGSEQYF TGTGCCAGCAGTAGCTGGACAGGGGGCAGCGAGCAGTACTTC
TRBD1 TRBJ2-3 16 NA TRBV2 CASRTFGTGTWDTQYF TGTGCCAGCAGAACGTTCGGGACAGGGACTTGGGATACGCAGTATTTT
TRBD1 TRBJ2-6 16 once TRBV9 CASSGYRGQGANVLTF TGTGCCAGCAGCGGCTACAGGGGGCAGGGGGCCAACGTCCTGACTTTC
NA TRBJ1-4 16 NA TRBV9 CASSSINSFPLEKLFF TGTGCCAGCAGCTCAATTAACAGCTTCCCCCTTGAAAAGCTGTTTTTT
TRBD2 TRBJ2-1 13 NA TRBV29-1 CSVDRLAENEQFF TGCAGCGTTGATAGGCTAGCGGAGAATGAGCAGTTCTTC
NA TRBJ1-4 16 NA TRBV5-1 CASSPTPGLINEKLFF TGCGCCAGCAGCCCAACCCCGGGACTGATTAATGAAAAACTGTTTTTT
TRBD2 TRBJ2-5 17 few TRBV9 CASSPTAGGGFQETQYF TGTGCCAGCAGCCCCACGGCCGGGGGGGGGTTTCAAGAGACCCAGTACTTC
NA TRBJ2-1 16 few TRBV9 CASSVDSRYRYNEQFF TGTGCCAGCAGCGTAGACTCTAGATACCGATACAATGAGCAGTTCTTC
TRBD1 TRBJ2-5 16 NA TRBV18 CASSPPGQGARETQYF TGTGCCAGCTCACCACCGGGACAGGGGGCACGGGAGACCCAGTACTTC
NA TRBJ2-5 14 NA TRBV7-3 CASSLTRGAETQYF TGTGCCAGCAGCTTAACCAGGGGTGCGGAGACCCAGTACTTC
NA TRBJ1-2 15 NA TRBV6-5 CASSSKPTGYYGYTF TGTGCCAGCAGTTCTAAGCCGACAGGTTACTATGGCTACACCTTC
TRBD2 TRBJ2-1 15 NA TRBV7-9 CASSFGASGNGEQFF TGTGCCAGCAGCTTTGGGGCTAGCGGGAACGGTGAGCAGTTCTTC
NA TRBJ1-1 12 NA TRBV7-2 CASASSEREAFF TGTGCCAGCGCCTCCTCGGAGCGTGAAGCTTTCTTT
TRBD1 TRBJ2-5 14 NA TRBV5-4 CASSWDRAQETQYF TGTGCCAGCAGCTGGGACAGGGCCCAAGAGACCCAGTACTTC
NA TRBJ2-1 13 NA TRBV27 CASSSPGYGWQFF TGTGCCAGCAGTTCCCCAGGCTACGGTTGGCAGTTCTTC
NA TRBJ1-5 17 NA TRBV7-2 CASSPAAATHSNQPQHF TGTGCCAGCAGCCCGGCGGCGGCTACTCATAGCAATCAGCCCCAGCATTTT
TRBD1 TRBJ1-1 13 NA TRBV6-1 CASGHQGDTEAFF TGTGCCAGCGGCCACCAGGGGGACACTGAAGCTTTCTTT
NA TRBJ2-7 15 NA TRBV4-1 CASSQARGGGYEQYF TGCGCCAGCAGCCAAGCCCGGGGAGGAGGCTACGAGCAGTACTTC
TRBD1 TRBJ1-2 15 NA TRBV7-2 CASSLGGQGARGYTF TGTGCCAGCAGCTTAGGAGGACAGGGGGCTCGGGGCTACACCTTC
NA TRBJ2-3 14 NA TRBV7-8 CASSQGSSTDTQYF TGTGCCAGCAGCCAAGGGAGTAGCACAGATACGCAGTATTTT